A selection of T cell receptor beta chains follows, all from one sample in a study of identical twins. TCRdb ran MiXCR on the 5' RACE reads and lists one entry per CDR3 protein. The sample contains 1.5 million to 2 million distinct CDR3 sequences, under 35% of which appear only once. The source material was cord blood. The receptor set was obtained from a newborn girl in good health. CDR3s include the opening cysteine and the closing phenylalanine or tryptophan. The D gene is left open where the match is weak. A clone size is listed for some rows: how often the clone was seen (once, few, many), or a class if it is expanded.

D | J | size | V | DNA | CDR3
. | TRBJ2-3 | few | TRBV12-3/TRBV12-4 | TGTGCCAGCAGTTTCTCAGGTCGGCAAGCAGATACGCAGTATTTT | CASSFSGRQADTQYF
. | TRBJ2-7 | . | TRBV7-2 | TGTGCCAGCAGCGTATACAGAGGGGCCTACGAGCAGTACTTC | CASSVYRGAYEQYF
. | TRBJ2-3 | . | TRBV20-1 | TGCAGTTTCACTAGTACGGCCACAGATACGCAGTATTTT | CSFTSTATDTQYF
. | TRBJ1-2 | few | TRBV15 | TGTGCCACCAGCGGAGTGATGGGTACCCTTCCCGGCTACACCTTC | CATSGVMGTLPGYTF
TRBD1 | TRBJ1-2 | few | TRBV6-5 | TGTGCCAGCAGTTATGCCCCGACAGGGGGTAACTATGGCTACACCTTC | CASSYAPTGGNYGYTF
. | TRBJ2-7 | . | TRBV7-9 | TGTGCCAGCAGCTTAGGGACACTCATCTACGAGCAGTACTTC | CASSLGTLIYEQYF
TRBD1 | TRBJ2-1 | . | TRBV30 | TGTGCCTGGATGACCGGGACAGGGTTCTACAATGAGCAGTTCTTC | CAWMTGTGFYNEQFF
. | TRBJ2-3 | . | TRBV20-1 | TGCAGTGCTAGGCTCATCGCCGCTAATACGCAGTATTTT | CSARLIAANTQYF
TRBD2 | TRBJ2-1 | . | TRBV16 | TGTGCCAGCAGCCCTCACCGTCTAGCGGGAGGGCTCAATGAGCAGTTCTTC | CASSPHRLAGGLNEQFF
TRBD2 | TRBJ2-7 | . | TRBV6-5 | TGTGCCAGCAGTCCCCTAGCGGGGTCTGGTAATGAGCAGTACTTC | CASSPLAGSGNEQYF
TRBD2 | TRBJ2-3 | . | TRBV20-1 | TGCAGTGCTAGAGGGACTAGCAACACAGATACGCAGTATTTT | CSARGTSNTDTQYF
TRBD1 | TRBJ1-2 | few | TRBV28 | TGTGCCAGCAGTTTAGGGACAGGGGTTGTCGGCTACACCTTC | CASSLGTGVVGYTF
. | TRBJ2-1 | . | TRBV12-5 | TGTGCTAGTGGTTTTGGGGGTGAGCAGTTCTTC | CASGFGGEQFF
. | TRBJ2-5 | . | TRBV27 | TGTGCCAGCAGTTTAACACTTAAAGAGACCCAGTACTTC | CASSLTLKETQYF
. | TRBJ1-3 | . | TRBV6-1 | TGTGCCAGCAGGACCGAGGGTGGAAACACCATATATTTT | CASRTEGGNTIYF
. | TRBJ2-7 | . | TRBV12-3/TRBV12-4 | TGTGCCAGCAGAAGACTAGGGGGCGAGCAGTACTTC | CASRRLGGEQYF
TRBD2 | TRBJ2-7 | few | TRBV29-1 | TGCAGCGTTGATCGGAGCGGGAGTAGCGAGCAGTACTTC | CSVDRSGSSEQYF
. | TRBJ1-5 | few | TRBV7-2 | TGTGCCAGCAGCTTAGCATTCTCTAACCAGCCCCAGCATTTT | CASSLAFSNQPQHF
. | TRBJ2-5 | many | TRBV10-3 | TGTGCCATCAGACGGGACCCACAAGAGACCCAGTACTTC | CAIRRDPQETQYF
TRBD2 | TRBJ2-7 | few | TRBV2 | TGTGCCAGCAGGGATAGCGGGAGGAATTACGAGCAGTACTTC | CASRDSGRNYEQYF
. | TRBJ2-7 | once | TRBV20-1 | TGCAGTGCTAGACAGGGGGGGAAAAATGAGCAGTACTTC | CSARQGGKNEQYF
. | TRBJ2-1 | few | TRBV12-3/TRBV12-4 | TGTGCCAGCAGTTTCGGCGGGTCAGCCTACAATGAGCAGTTCTTC | CASSFGGSAYNEQFF
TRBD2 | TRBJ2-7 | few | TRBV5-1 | TGCGCCAGCAGCTTGCTCCCTAGCGGGAGCCACGAGCAGTACTTC | CASSLLPSGSHEQYF
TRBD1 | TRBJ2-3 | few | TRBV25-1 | TGTGCCAGCAAAAAAGGGGGCAGGGACGGACCGACAGATACGCAGTATTTT | CASKKGGRDGPTDTQYF
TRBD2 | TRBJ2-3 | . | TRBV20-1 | TGCAGTGCCGGGGCGGGGGGCCCAGATACGCAGTATTTT | CSAGAGGPDTQYF
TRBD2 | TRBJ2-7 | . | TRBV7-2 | TGTGCCAGCACCCTAACTAGCGGGGGGCTTGCCTACGAGCAGTACTTC | CASTLTSGGLAYEQYF
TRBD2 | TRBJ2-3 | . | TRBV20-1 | TGCAGTGCTAGAGATAGTTTCGGCGGGAGGGCGAGCACAGATACGCAGTATTTT | CSARDSFGGRASTDTQYF
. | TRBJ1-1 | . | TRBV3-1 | TGTGCCAGCAGCCAAGATAAGTGGGGGTACTCTGAAGCTTTCTTT | CASSQDKWGYSEAFF
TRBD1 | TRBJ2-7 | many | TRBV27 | TGTGCCAGCAGTTTATCTCGGACAGGGGGCTACGAGCAGTACTTC | CASSLSRTGGYEQYF
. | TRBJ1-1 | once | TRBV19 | TGTGCCAGTAGTATGGGGGGATACACTGAAGCTTTCTTT | CASSMGGYTEAFF
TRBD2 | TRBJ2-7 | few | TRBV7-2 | TGTGCCAGCAGCTTAGTGGGGAGCGGGAGGCCCGGCGAGCAGTACTTC | CASSLVGSGRPGEQYF
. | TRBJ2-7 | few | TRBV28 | TGTGCCAGCAGTTTCATCCAGGGAGGTAGCTACGAGCAGTACTTC | CASSFIQGGSYEQYF
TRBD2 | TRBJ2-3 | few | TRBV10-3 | TGTGCCATCAGGCAACTAGCGGGGGGGCGGACAGATACGCAGTATTTT | CAIRQLAGGRTDTQYF
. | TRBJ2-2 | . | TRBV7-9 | TGTGCCAGCAGCTACGTGGCACAGATCTCCGGGGAGCTGTTTTTT | CASSYVAQISGELFF
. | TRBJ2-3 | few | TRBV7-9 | TGTGCCAGCAGCTTACAGTCGGGCAGCACAGATACGCAGTATTTT | CASSLQSGSTDTQYF
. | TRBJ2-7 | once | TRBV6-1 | TGTGCCAGCAGTGAGGGAGAGGGTCAGTACTTC | CASSEGEGQYF
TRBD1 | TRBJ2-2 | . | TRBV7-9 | TGTGCCAGCCGGGGACAGGTCATCACCGGGGAGCTGTTTTTT | CASRGQVITGELFF
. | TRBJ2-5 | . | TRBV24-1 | TGTGCCACCAGTGACGCGGGGAAGACCCAGTACTTC | CATSDAGKTQYF
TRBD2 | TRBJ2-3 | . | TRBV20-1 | TGCAGTGCTAGAGCTAGCGGGGGGGCAGATACGCAGTATTTT | CSARASGGADTQYF
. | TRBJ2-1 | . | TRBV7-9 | TGTGCCAGCAGCTTGAGTAGAATGGATGAGCAGTTCTTC | CASSLSRMDEQFF
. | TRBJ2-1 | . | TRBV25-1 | TGTGCCAGCAGTGGACAAGGGGAAGGTAACAATGAGCAGTTCTTC | CASSGQGEGNNEQFF
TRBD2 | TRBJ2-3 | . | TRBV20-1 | TGCAGTGCTAGAGATAAGCGGGGGGCTAGCACAGATACGCAGTATTTT | CSARDKRGASTDTQYF
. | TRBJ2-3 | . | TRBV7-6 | TGTGCCAGCAGCCAAACTCAGGGGGGTAACACAGATACGCAGTATTTT | CASSQTQGGNTDTQYF